Described below is a single T cell receptor (beta chain) sequence and its context. Its antigen specificity is not known. There are no base qualities to consult, and no much larger clone falls within one base. This entry belongs to a study of T cells in Graves' hyperthyroidism and ophthalmopathy (dated by TCRdb to 2018 to 2020). Background on the whole study: Peripheral blood was sampled at the time of initial diagnosis, prior to any treatment. To identify TCR V-J signatures that set the groups apart, the researchers used a discovery cohort of more than 95 patients, made up of 40 to 45 with Graves' ophthalmopathy and about 60 with stable Graves' hyperthyroidism. An independent validation cohort of some 18 hyperthyroidism patients and about 15 patients who later progressed to ophthalmopathy tested prospective prediction of ophthalmopathy. The 100 discovery patients were randomly split 7:3 into training and test sets. The study also compared thyroid tissue and blood T-cell repertoires from more than five Graves' hyperthyroidism patients. Once sampling was done, hyperthyroidism patients were given methimazole at a starting dose of 30 mg daily, whereas ophthalmopathy patients were given high-dose intravenous methylprednisolone. The paper describes TCR Vbeta CDR3 sequencing of about 140 peripheral blood samples, made up of 40 to 45 ophthalmopathy patients, around 78 hyperthyroidism patients and 17 progressor patients.

Trimming costs V 7 bases and J 0 bases, and their ends lie 6 bases apart. The CDR3 goes from the cysteine to the phenylalanine over 12 residues. Just the 36-base CDR3 DNA is kept, in frame starting at base 1. Looking up the germline V gene yields CDR1 SNHLY and CDR2 FYNNEI. General study outcomes and caveats: No statistical method was used to set the sample size in advance, and investigators knew the group allocation. A model built on a 13 V-J signature distinguished ophthalmopathy from stable hyperthyroidism, reaching around 87% sensitivity and about 81% specificity in cross-validation and 80%/75% in testing. In validation, the model predicted progression to ophthalmopathy a median of about 6 months before onset, with roughly 68% sensitivity and around 76% specificity. Most expanded thyroid clonotypes (frequency above 0.001) were also detected in blood, a finding suggesting that blood repertoires may reflect thyroid immune responses.

Amplification of TCR beta CDR3 regions was carried out from RNA transcripts. The TCR CDR3 was subjected to a first round of RT-PCR using the HTBI primer set and the Qiagen OneStep RT-PCR kit. Libraries were constructed in a second round of multiplex PCR, after which size selection and purification were carried out. Libraries were sequenced paired-end with 100 bp reads on an Illumina HiSeq2000. As for the original processing: Raw data were processed with SOAPnuke, discarding reads with adapters, uncalled bases, mean Phred below 15, or no exact constant-primer or identifier match. High-quality paired reads were merged with COPE v1.2.5, and unique nucleotide sequences were defined as clonotypes. MiTCR v1.1 was used to align the clonotypes against IMGT TRBV, TRBD and TRBJ reference segments. Only V-J combinations with frequency above 0.0001, covering 99.2% of repertoires, were analysed. The TCS score was defined as the ratio of F50 (clonal expansion) to E x V (chaos), calculated using BLOSUM62-based TCRdist between CDR3 peptides within each V-J. Welch's t-statistics and random forest reduced several hundred V-J features to about 13, which were used in a naive Bayes classifier (R e1071). The public reads were run again by TCRdb, first through fastp at Q25 and then through MiXCR, and only productive beta chains were kept. Identical CDR3 protein sequences are pooled into one entry, listed with their most common genes and DNA. None of the V and J calls come from the authors' own analysis; TCRdb made them. Across this sample there are about 210,000 distinct CDR3 sequences, with approximately 20% seen only once. About 41% of the sample is taken by the ten largest.

Stable Graves' hyperthyroidism was defined as no progression to ophthalmopathy during 18 months of follow-up. The hyperthyroidism patients were between 18 and 65 years old and newly diagnosed, with a disease duration of less than 2 months. Exclusion was applied to patients with uncontrolled infections, other autoimmune diseases, pregnancy or lactation. Diagnoses were based on clinical symptoms, serum thyroxine and TRAb, thyroid ultrasound and orbital computed tomography. PBMCs were separated from 7.5 to 10 ml of fresh peripheral blood using Ficoll-Paque density gradient centrifugation. Total RNA was extracted with Trizol reagent, and quality was checked on an Agilent 2100 Bioanalyzer.

This chain is built from TRBV2 and TRBJ1-2, with no confidently assigned D gene. The source material was blood. This TCR came from a man aged 40-49 years with Graves' hyperthyroidism. The sequence in DNA is TGTGCCAGCACTGTATCTAACTATGGCTACACCTTC. It translates to CASTVSNYGYTF.